The T cell receptor (beta chain) under discussion was sequenced for a study of CD8 T cells in Susac syndrome. Findings and caveats of the study: The authors acknowledged that the study's TCR sequencing and HLA analysis involved relatively few individuals.

TEMRA cells were FACS-enriched, and CD8+ and CD4+ T cells were isolated negatively. RNA totalling about 0.45 to 1 ug underwent reverse transcription with random hexamers. A single record per CDR3 protein comes from TCRdb applying MiXCR to the immunoSEQ multiplex PCR reads. The table shows 150,000 to 180,000 distinct CDR3 sequences, with 95% to 96% occurring only once. To note about this clonotype: Its antigen is unidentified.

The sequence was obtained from a human donor with multiple sclerosis. Sequenced input: CD8+ T cells from PBMCs.

This CDR3 reads CASSTRTSGNNEQFF. The DNA of the CDR3 is TGTGCCAGCAGTACCCGGACTAGCGGCAACAATGAGCAGTTCTTC. The rearrangement uses TRBV6-5 and TRBJ2-1, with TRBD2 matching over 10 bases. This CDR3 has 15 amino acids. Per the germline V gene, CDR1 is MNHEY and CDR2 is SVGAGI. Trimming at V came to 5 bases and at J to 5 bases, leaving 6 bases not matched to a gene.